A single sample gave rise to the 27 T cell receptor beta chains below, sequenced in a study of shared clonotypes between healthy human individuals. Sequencing was performed with immunoSEQ multiplex PCR; in TCRdb, only in-frame clones are kept and a portion is missing. This sample yields 600,000 to 750,000 clones, of which over 60% are seen a single time; approximately 1.7% belongs to the top ten. The specimen sequenced was memory CD4+ T cells sorted from blood. Subset given: CD45RA-negative fraction. Receptor source: a woman in her thirties in good health.

CDR3 in amino acids: CATSRDGTADYYSNQPQHF. CDR3 DNA sequence: TGTGCCACCAGCAGAGATGGCACAGCTGACTATTATAGCAATCAGCCCCAGCATTTT. The chain employs TRBV15 and TRBJ1-5; D uncertain. In germline, CDR1 is LNHNV, CDR2 YYDKDF (reference sequence). The CDR3 is 19 residues long. The V end was cut by 0 bases, the J end by 0 bases, with 18 bases between.

V and J are TRBV7-2 and TRBJ2-1; a possible D gene is TRBD1 (6 bases). V was clipped by 8 bases and J by 5 bases, with 13 bases between them. This CDR3 is 13 amino acids long. Germline CDR1 and CDR2: SGHTA and FQGNSA. The CDR3 is CASAPRTDNEQFF. The CDR3 DNA follows: TGTGCCAGCGCCCCGCGGACAGACAATGAGCAGTTCTTC.

This chain joins TRBV6-1 and TRBJ1-5; D might be TRBD1 (6 bases). The CDR3 contains 15 residues. Looked up from germline, CDR1 is MNHNS and CDR2 is SASEGT. Trimming removed 6 bases from V and 0 bases from J, with 12 bases in between. CDR3 sequence reads: CASSRDRYSNQPQHF. CDR3 bases: TGTGCCAGCAGCCGAGACAGGTATAGCAATCAGCCCCAGCATTTT.

The rearrangement links TRBV4-1 to TRBJ2-7, with 12 positions matching TRBD2. The J segment lost 6 bases and the V segment lost 8 bases, leaving 8 bases of the junction unmatched. The CDR3 loop spans 14 amino acids. Germline lookup yields CDR1 MGHRA and CDR2 YSYEKL. CDR3 sequence (DNA): TGCGCCAGCGGGATTACTAGCGGGAGGTCCGAGCAGTACTTC. Amino acids: CASGITSGRSEQYF.

This clone was found many times. The J gene is TRBJ2-3, the V gene TRBV30; 14 nucleotides agree with TRBD2. This CDR3 comprises 15 residues. V trimming: 2 bases; J trimming: 11 bases; junction bases outside the gene matches: 9. Looked up from germline, CDR1 is GTSNPN and CDR2 is SVGIG (reference sequence). CDR3 amino acids: CAWSLSGLAGERQYF. As DNA, the CDR3 is TGTGCCTGGAGTCTTTCGGGACTAGCGGGAGAGAGGCAGTATTTT.

The rearrangement uses TRBV7-2 and TRBJ2-7; D is possibly TRBD1 (7 bases). In germline, CDR1 is SGHTA, CDR2 FQGNSA. The V and J ends lost 8 bases and 1 base respectively, with 18 bases between them. The CDR3 has 15 amino acids. The CDR3 loop is CASSGGGTVSYEQYF. CDR3 nucleotides: TGTGCCAGCTCCGGAGGGGGGACAGTTTCCTACGAGCAGTACTTC.

This clone was picked up one time. Other nucleotide sequences from this sample produce the same CDR3. The gene calls are TRBV5-1 and TRBJ2-7, with D possibly TRBD2 on 6 matching bases. From germline, CDR1 is SGHRS and CDR2 YFSETQ. V was clipped by 0 bases and J by 4 bases, with 11 bases between them. The CDR3 totals 14 residues. For the CDR3, the DNA is TGCGCCAGCAGCTTGGCGGGACTTCTTTACGAGCAGTACTTC. Translating it yields CASSLAGLLYEQYF.

The chain employs TRBV2 and TRBJ2-2, with 13 bases aligning to TRBD2. V shed 6 bases and J 7 bases; nucleotides not matched to a gene: 5. Looked up from germline, CDR1 is SNHLY and CDR2 is FYNNEI. The CDR3 has 15 residues. The CDR3: CASRGTSGIDGELFF. The CDR3 nucleotides read TGTGCCAGCAGAGGGACTAGCGGGATAGACGGGGAGCTGTTTTTT.

As concerns this clone: With only one base between it and a far larger clone, this is likely a read error. This chain uses TRBV19 with TRBJ2-1; no reliable D call. This CDR3 region has 14 residues. CDR1 is LNHDA, CDR2 SQIVND, per germline (reference sequence). CDR3 sequence (DNA): TGTGCCAGTAGGCCGGGTGGGTTCTACAATGGGCAGTTCTTC. Its translation is CASRPGGFYNGQFF.

This clone has just one count. This chain links TRBV30 with TRBJ1-5; tentatively, D is TRBD1 (6 bases). V dropped 1 base and J dropped 7 bases, with 20 bases sitting between them. CDR3 length: 16 amino acids. Per the germline V gene, CDR1 is GTSNPN and CDR2 is SVGIG (reference sequence). The CDR3 DNA reads as TGTGCCTGGAGTGCGTGGACAGACCAAGGAAAACAGCCCCAGCATTTT. Translation: CAWSAWTDQGKQPQHF.

This chain links TRBV27 with TRBJ2-7; D might be TRBD2 (6 bases). Deletions cut 6 bases from V and 3 bases from J, with 24 bases between. Germline-derived CDR1 and CDR2 are MNHEY and SMNVEV (reference sequence). The CDR3 extends over 17 amino acids. Here the CDR3 DNA reads TGTGCCAGCAGCCCCCGGTTTGGTAGCGGTACTTTCTACGAGCAGTACTTC. Protein sequence: CASSPRFGSGTFYEQYF.

This clone was seen once. This chain uses TRBV15 with TRBJ1-5, with D unclear. Germline V CDR1 and CDR2: LNHNV, YYDKDF (reference sequence). Trimming removed 1 base at V and 8 bases at J, with 9 bases between. This CDR3 comprises 13 residues. The CDR3 reads CATSRGYTEPQHF. The CDR3 DNA reads as TGTGCCACCAGCAGAGGGTACACGGAGCCCCAGCATTTT.

This clone was seen only once. The chain combines TRBV2 with TRBJ2-1; D is uncertain. V gave up 6 bases and J gave up 4 bases, with 13 bases separating them. Germline-derived CDR1 and CDR2 are SNHLY and FYNNEI. The CDR3 runs to 14 residues. The CDR3 reads CASRRHVSYNEQFF. In DNA, the CDR3 is TGTGCCAGCAGGAGACATGTCTCGTACAATGAGCAGTTCTTC.

The chain couples TRBV21-1 to TRBJ2-5; the DNA was not used to check the table's D call, TRBD1. TRBV21-1 is a pseudogene. This CDR3 is built from 11 residues. The CDR3 bases are TGTGCCCATCCAGGCCAAGAGACCCAGTACTTC. Encoded protein: CAHPGQETQYF.

J is TRBJ2-1 and V is TRBV11-3, with D tentatively TRBD1 (6 bases). V was cut by 4 bases and J by 9 bases, with 10 bases left in between. This CDR3 spans 12 amino acids. In germline, CDR1 is SGHNT, CDR2 YENEEA. CDR3 in amino acids: CASSSGHSEQFF. The CDR3 region has the DNA TGTGCCAGCAGCTCGGGACACAGTGAGCAGTTCTTC.

Many counts were recorded for this clone. This chain connects TRBV7-2 to TRBJ1-4; the D is unclear. Germline V lookup: CDR1 SGHTA, CDR2 FQGNSA. Trimming shortened V by 2 bases and J by 7 bases, and 11 bases separated the two germline ends. This CDR3 is built from 14 residues. DNA for the CDR3: TGTGCCAGCAGCTTACAGCGAGACTCTGAAAAACTGTTTTTT. Amino acid sequence: CASSLQRDSEKLFF.

This clone has just a few counts. The chain has TRBV25-1 and TRBJ1-2; a possible D gene is TRBD1 (5 bases). V was pared by 6 bases and J by 1 base, with 18 bases between. From germline, CDR1 is MGHDK and CDR2 SYGVNS. This CDR3 has 16 amino acids. CDR3 residues: CASSTMGGRDNYGYTF. The CDR3 DNA is TGTGCCAGCAGCACAATGGGGGGGAGAGATAACTATGGCTACACCTTC.

CDR3 region: CASSSGLAGVHGFVYEQYF. CDR3 sequence (DNA): TGTGCCAGCAGCTCGGGACTAGCGGGAGTCCACGGGTTTGTTTACGAGCAGTACTTC. The chain employs TRBV7-6 and TRBJ2-7; TRBD2 matches 14 bases. The germline V gene has CDR1 SGHVS and CDR2 FNYEAQ. CDR3 length equals 19 residues. The J segment lost 4 bases and the V segment lost 4 bases, leaving 15 bases of the junction unmatched.

This clone was observed a few times. The chain joins TRBV5-6 to TRBJ1-2; D uncertain. Germline lookup yields CDR1 SGHDT and CDR2 YYEEEE. V was trimmed by 1 base and J by 2 bases, leaving 9 bases between them. The CDR3 has 14 residues. The CDR3 nucleotides are TGTGCCAGCAGCTTGCGTCGCCTGAACTATGGCTACACCTTC. Its translation: CASSLRRLNYGYTF.

This chain links TRBV18 with TRBJ2-6, with TRBD1 identical over 9 bases. Unmatched junction bases numbered 2, after V lost 2 bases and J lost 0 bases. There are 17 residues in the CDR3. Germline V gene data show CDR1 as KGHSH and CDR2 as LQKENI. The CDR3 reads CASSPETGGSGANVLTF. The CDR3 DNA reads TGTGCCAGCTCACCAGAGACAGGGGGCTCTGGGGCCAACGTCCTGACTTTC.

The chain joins TRBV19 to TRBJ2-7; weak D call: TRBD1 (5 bases). V was clipped by 6 bases and J by 2 bases, with 17 bases between them. The V gene's germline CDR1 is LNHDA and CDR2 SQIVND (reference sequence). The CDR3 runs 15 residues. The CDR3 spells CASSGSTEFTYEQYF. The CDR3 nucleotides read TGTGCCAGTAGCGGTTCGACAGAATTTACCTACGAGCAGTACTTC. The full variable domain, completed using reference TRBV19 and TRBJ2-7, is DGGITQSPKYLFRKEGQNVTLSCEQNLNHDAMYWYRQDPGQGLRLIYYSQIVNDFQKGDIAEGYSVSREKKESFPLTVTSAQKNPTAFYLCASSGSTEFTYEQYFGPGTRLTVT.

The gene calls are TRBV19 and TRBJ2-3; 8 bases line up with TRBD2. CDR3 length equals 16 residues. The junction had 5 bases not matched to a gene; V was cut back by 1 base and J by 2 bases. In germline, CDR1 is LNHDA, CDR2 SQIVND (reference sequence). CDR3 protein: CASSIVTSGFTDTQYF. Here the CDR3 DNA reads TGTGCCAGTAGTATAGTTACTAGCGGATTCACAGATACGCAGTATTTT.

This clone was seen a few times. CDR3 amino acids: CASSLEGGKPQHF. CDR3 in DNA: TGTGCCAGCAGTTTAGAGGGGGGTAAGCCCCAGCATTTT. The chain uses TRBV28 and TRBJ1-5, with D possibly TRBD1 on 6 matching bases. Looked up from germline, CDR1 is MDHEN and CDR2 is SYDVKM. The ends were cut back, 2 bases at V and 8 bases at J, with 10 bases in the middle. This CDR3 contains 13 residues.

V usage is TRBV29-1 and J usage is TRBJ2-5, with a possible D match to TRBD1 (5 bases). The CDR3 spans 13 residues. Trimming took off 1 base at V and 5 bases at J, with 11 bases between the two ends. Germline loops: CDR1 SQVTM, CDR2 ANQGSEA. CDR3 loop: CSVEGQGIETQYF. In DNA form, the CDR3 reads TGCAGCGTTGAAGGTCAGGGCATCGAGACCCAGTACTTC.

The gene calls are TRBV2 and TRBJ2-5; D perhaps matches TRBD2 (6 bases). Trimming pared 6 bases from V and 5 bases from J, leaving 19 bases between. The length of the CDR3 is 15 residues. Germline CDR1 and CDR2: SNHLY and FYNNEI. DNA for the CDR3: TGTGCCAGCAGCCGGGAGACGGGGTTAGGTGAGACCCAGTACTTC. Translated: CASSRETGLGETQYF.

This clone was seen repeatedly, ten times or more. This chain connects TRBV7-6 to TRBJ2-1, with TRBD1 matching 8 bases. The V gene's germline CDR1 is SGHVS and CDR2 FNYEAQ. V lost 3 bases, J lost 7 bases, and 8 bases stayed unmatched. The CDR3 is made up of 15 amino acids. The CDR3 DNA is TGTGCCAGCAGCTTTCTTCCTGGACAGGGAAATGAGCAGTTCTTC. Translated, it gives CASSFLPGQGNEQFF.

The chain links TRBV16 to TRBJ2-1; TRBD1 might be the D (5 bases). The CDR3 sequence is 17 residues long. The germline V gene has CDR1 KGHSY and CDR2 FQNENV. V was shortened by 3 bases and J by 3 bases, with 18 bases between the two germline ends. The CDR3 reads CASSHGVSGQGYNEQFF. CDR3 DNA sequence: TGTGCCAGCAGCCATGGGGTTTCGGGTCAGGGCTACAATGAGCAGTTCTTC.